This TCR beta chain was recorded in a study of blood T cell repertoires in COVID-19. On the study more broadly: Sites in the United States, Italy and Spain provided acute and convalescent COVID-19 samples. Sample material is recorded as cDNA or gDNA derived from T cells, B-cell-depleted T cells, or PBMCs.

In its sample, this clone was seen a few times. The assay was immunoSEQ multiplex PCR, and TCRdb's table has in-frame clones only and misses some. The sample yields some 160,000 clones, 89% seen once. The CDR3 totals 13 residues. The germline V gene has CDR1 SGHRS and CDR2 YFSETQ. With 3 bases removed from V and 14 bases from J, the gap between germline ends came to 15 bases. The specimen was peripheral blood. The rearrangement uses TRBV5-1 and TRBJ1-6; D is ambiguous. This receptor was obtained from a man between 60 and 75 years old with acute or convalescent COVID-19. The CDR3 sequence: CASSSPSADSLHF. The CDR3 bases are TGCGCCAGCAGCTCCCCTTCGGCGGACTCCCTCCACTTT.